This T cell receptor beta chain appears in the sequencing data of a study of blood T cell repertoires in COVID-19. Looking at the study overall: Sites in the United States, Italy and Spain provided acute and convalescent COVID-19 samples. Sources were T cells, B-cell-depleted T cells, or PBMCs; the material itself was cDNA or gDNA.

The J segment lost 6 bases and the V segment lost 3 bases, leaving 7 bases of the junction unmatched. Germline V gene data show CDR1 as WSHSY and CDR2 as SAAADI. The CDR3 length is 15 residues. In the original workflow: Reference gene primer amplification in the assay estimated nucleated cell counts. The assay was immunoSEQ multiplex PCR, and TCRdb's table has in-frame clones only and misses some. Clone size and V and J calls were adopted from that table, with D and trimming inferred from the DNA. The sample has roughly 500,000 clones; 70% to 90% are singletons. V is TRBV10-2 and J is TRBJ2-5; 10 bases match TRBD2. Material for sequencing was peripheral blood. This TCR came from a human donor in a cohort sampled during active COVID-19. DNA for the CDR3: TGCGCCAGCAGTGACGGGCTAGCGGGAGAAAAGACCCAGTACTTC. Protein: CASSDGLAGEKTQYF.